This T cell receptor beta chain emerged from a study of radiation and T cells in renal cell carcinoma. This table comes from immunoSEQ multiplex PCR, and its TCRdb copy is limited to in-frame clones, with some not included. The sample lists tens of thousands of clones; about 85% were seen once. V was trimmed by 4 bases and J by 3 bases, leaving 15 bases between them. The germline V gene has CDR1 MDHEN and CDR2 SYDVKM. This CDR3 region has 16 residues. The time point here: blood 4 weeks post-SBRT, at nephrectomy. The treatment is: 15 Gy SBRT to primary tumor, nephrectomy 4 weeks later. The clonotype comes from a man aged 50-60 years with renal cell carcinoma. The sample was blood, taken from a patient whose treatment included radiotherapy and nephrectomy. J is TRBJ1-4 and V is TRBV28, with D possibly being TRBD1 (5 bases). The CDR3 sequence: CASSSPGIEANEKLFF. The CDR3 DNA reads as TGTGCCAGCAGTTCTCCAGGGATTGAGGCTAATGAAAAACTGTTTTTT.